This T cell receptor beta chain derives from a study of cytomegalovirus exposure and HLA in healthy donors. As for the study in general: HLA-typed donors were the source of around 87 million unique TCRs, which an early data release held.

A multiplex PCR was run with 60 Vbeta primers and 13 Jbeta primers. TCRdb's table, derived via immunoSEQ multiplex PCR, lists solely in-frame clones and lacks some. The data hold some 130,000 clones, with roughly 75% observed a single time. Study findings and constraints: In vitro confirmation showed a few CMV-associated chains to be CMV antigen specific. In a later analysis, an Asian-associated ancestry cluster reportedly showed fewer N-insertions than the roughly 730-donor mean.

CDR3 length equals 14 residues. Germline V gene lookup returns CDR1 MNHEY and CDR2 SVGAGI. V lost 7 bases and J lost 2; bases outside the gene matches: 8. About this clone: Its antigen is currently unknown.

The rearrangement joins TRBV6-5 to TRBJ2-7; 7 bases align to TRBD2. Sequenced input: PBMCs. This TCR was sampled from a man aged 25-40 years in good health. CDR3 in amino acids: CASTDLAAPYEQYF. Written as DNA, the CDR3 is TGTGCCAGCACCGACCTAGCGGCCCCCTACGAGCAGTACTTC.